A selection of T cell receptor beta chains follows, all from one sample in a study of cytomegalovirus exposure and HLA in healthy donors. This table comes from immunoSEQ multiplex PCR, and its TCRdb copy is limited to in-frame clones, with some not included. Counted here are under 200,000 clones, approximately 73% occurring once; the ten biggest clones make up approximately 1.5%. Sequenced: PBMCs. These TCRs come from a man aged 45-65 years in good health and CMV-seronegative. Each CDR3 is given with its conserved first and last residue. Fields, in order: CDR3 protein, CDR3 DNA, D gene, J gene, clone size, V gene. A D gene is named only where the DNA matches it firmly. A clone size is listed for some rows: how often the clone was seen (once, few, many), or a class if it is expanded.

cdr3_aa: CASSHGYGYTF
cdr3_nt: TGCGCCAGCAGTCACGGTTATGGCTACACCTTC
d_call: .
j_call: TRBJ1-2
clone_size: once
v_call: TRBV23-1

cdr3_aa: CASSSGGLAGSYEQYF
cdr3_nt: TGTGCCAGCAGCTCGGGGGGGCTAGCGGGCTCCTACGAGCAGTACTTC
d_call: TRBD2
j_call: TRBJ2-7
clone_size: .
v_call: TRBV5-4

cdr3_aa: CASRNGTGIYNEQFF
cdr3_nt: TGCGCCAGCAGAAATGGGACAGGGATATACAATGAGCAGTTCTTC
d_call: TRBD1
j_call: TRBJ2-1
clone_size: .
v_call: TRBV5-1

cdr3_aa: CSVKQGGSYEQYF
cdr3_nt: TGCAGCGTTAAACAGGGTGGCTCCTACGAGCAGTACTTC
d_call: .
j_call: TRBJ2-7
clone_size: once
v_call: TRBV29-1

cdr3_aa: CASSLAAGSEKYF
cdr3_nt: TGTGCCAGCAGCTTAGCTGCAGGGTCGGAGAAGTACTTC
d_call: .
j_call: TRBJ2-7
clone_size: .
v_call: TRBV7-9

cdr3_aa: CASSLLANEQFF
cdr3_nt: TGTGCCAGCAGCTTACTAGCGAATGAGCAGTTCTTC
d_call: .
j_call: TRBJ2-1
clone_size: few
v_call: TRBV7-8

cdr3_aa: CASRSGGSSYEQYF
cdr3_nt: TGTGCCAGCAGGTCAGGGGGAAGCTCCTACGAGCAGTACTTC
d_call: TRBD1
j_call: TRBJ2-7
clone_size: few
v_call: TRBV28

cdr3_aa: CASSQVGGRGSTEAFF
cdr3_nt: TGCGCCAGCAGCCAAGTAGGGGGGCGGGGGAGCACTGAAGCTTTCTTT
d_call: .
j_call: TRBJ1-1
clone_size: .
v_call: TRBV4-1

cdr3_aa: CASRRTEYSEQYF
cdr3_nt: TGTGCCAGCCGCCGGACAGAATATAGCGAGCAGTACTTC
d_call: .
j_call: TRBJ2-7
clone_size: .
v_call: TRBV2

cdr3_aa: CASSPGGYGYTF
cdr3_nt: TGTGCCAGCAGTCCAGGGGGCTATGGCTACACCTTC
d_call: TRBD1
j_call: TRBJ1-2
clone_size: .
v_call: TRBV28

cdr3_aa: CASSAGSAASYEQYF
cdr3_nt: TGTGCCAGCAGCGCTGGGAGCGCTGCCTCTTACGAGCAGTACTTC
d_call: .
j_call: TRBJ2-7
clone_size: .
v_call: TRBV5-4

cdr3_aa: CASTTSPPGLSQPQHF
cdr3_nt: TGTGCCAGCACTACCTCCCCCCCAGGGTTATCTCAGCCCCAGCATTTT
d_call: .
j_call: TRBJ1-5
clone_size: once
v_call: TRBV28

cdr3_aa: CASSQDPSRTDTQYF
cdr3_nt: TGTGCCAGCAGCCAAGATCCTAGCCGGACGGATACGCAGTATTTT
d_call: .
j_call: TRBJ2-3
clone_size: few
v_call: TRBV4-2

cdr3_aa: CSASRDTEAFF
cdr3_nt: TGCAGTGCTAGCAGGGACACTGAAGCTTTCTTT
d_call: .
j_call: TRBJ1-1
clone_size: .
v_call: TRBV20-1

cdr3_aa: CASSLGAGTGADRELFF
cdr3_nt: TGTGCCAGCAGCTTGGGGGCCGGGACAGGGGCGGACCGGGAGCTGTTTTTT
d_call: TRBD1
j_call: TRBJ2-2
clone_size: .
v_call: TRBV5-8

cdr3_aa: CASSHGTSGGAIDTQYF
cdr3_nt: TGTGCCAGCAGCCACGGGACTAGCGGGGGGGCAATAGATACGCAGTATTTT
d_call: TRBD2
j_call: TRBJ2-3
clone_size: .
v_call: TRBV11-3

cdr3_aa: CASSPDRPMNTEAFF
cdr3_nt: TGTGCCAGCAGCCCTGACAGGCCCATGAACACTGAAGCTTTCTTT
d_call: .
j_call: TRBJ1-1
clone_size: .
v_call: TRBV25-1

cdr3_aa: CASSLRGTGTYEQYF
cdr3_nt: TGCGCCAGCAGCCTGCGGGGGACAGGGACCTACGAGCAGTACTTC
d_call: TRBD1
j_call: TRBJ2-7
clone_size: .
v_call: TRBV5-1

cdr3_aa: CASSLPGGTNEKLFF
cdr3_nt: TGTGCCAGCAGCCTTCCGGGAGGAACTAATGAAAAACTGTTTTTT
d_call: .
j_call: TRBJ1-4
clone_size: .
v_call: TRBV7-6

cdr3_aa: CASSQAGVGTDTQYF
cdr3_nt: TGTGCCAGCAGCCAAGCGGGGGTCGGGACAGATACGCAGTATTTT
d_call: TRBD2
j_call: TRBJ2-3
clone_size: .
v_call: TRBV7-9

cdr3_aa: CASSMQRGQETQYF
cdr3_nt: TGTGCCAGTAGTATGCAGCGGGGGCAAGAGACCCAGTACTTC
d_call: TRBD2
j_call: TRBJ2-5
clone_size: once
v_call: TRBV19

cdr3_aa: CASSGTLSGANVLTF
cdr3_nt: TGTGCCAGCTCTGGAACACTATCTGGGGCCAACGTCCTGACTTTC
d_call: .
j_call: TRBJ2-6
clone_size: .
v_call: TRBV18